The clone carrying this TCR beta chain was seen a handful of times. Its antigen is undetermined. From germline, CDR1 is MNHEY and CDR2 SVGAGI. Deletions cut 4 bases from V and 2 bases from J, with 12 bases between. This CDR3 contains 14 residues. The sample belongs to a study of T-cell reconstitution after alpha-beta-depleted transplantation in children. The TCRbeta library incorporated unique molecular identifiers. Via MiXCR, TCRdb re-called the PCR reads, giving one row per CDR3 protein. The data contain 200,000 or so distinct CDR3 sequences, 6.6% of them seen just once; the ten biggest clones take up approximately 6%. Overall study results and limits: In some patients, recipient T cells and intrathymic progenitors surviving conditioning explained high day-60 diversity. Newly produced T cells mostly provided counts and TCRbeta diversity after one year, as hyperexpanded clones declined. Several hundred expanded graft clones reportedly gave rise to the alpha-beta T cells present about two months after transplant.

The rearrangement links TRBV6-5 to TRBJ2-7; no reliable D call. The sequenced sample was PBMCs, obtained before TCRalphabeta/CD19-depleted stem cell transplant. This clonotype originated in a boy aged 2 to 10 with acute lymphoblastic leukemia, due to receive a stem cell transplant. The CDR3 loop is CASSSPRATYEQYF. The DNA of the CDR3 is TGTGCCAGCAGTTCCCCCCGGGCCACCTACGAGCAGTACTTC.